Below, one T cell receptor beta chain is given with its context. Its antigen is not identified. This entry comes from a study of T cell responses to AZD1222 COVID-19 vaccine. Study observations and caveats: A mostly white British donor set with more females was recruited, and clonal diversity was possibly underestimated. Only after the peak T cell response were repertoires sampled.

The CDR3 consists of 14 residues. From germline, CDR1 is SGHDN and CDR2 FVKESK. Trimming took 4 bases from V and 8 from J, leaving 17 bases between them. TCRdb's table, derived via immunoSEQ multiplex PCR, lists solely in-frame clones and lacks some. The sample has roughly 200,000 clones; around nine tenths are singletons. This receptor was identified in an adult who received the MenACWY meningococcal vaccine as a control. Source: peripheral blood, taken 28 days after the second dose of the MenACWY control vaccine. This chain joins TRBV14 and TRBJ1-2; no firm D call. The CDR3 coding sequence is TGTGCCAGCAGCCCAACCGGGTCCCCGAGGGGCTACACCTTC. Translating gives CASSPTGSPRGYTF.